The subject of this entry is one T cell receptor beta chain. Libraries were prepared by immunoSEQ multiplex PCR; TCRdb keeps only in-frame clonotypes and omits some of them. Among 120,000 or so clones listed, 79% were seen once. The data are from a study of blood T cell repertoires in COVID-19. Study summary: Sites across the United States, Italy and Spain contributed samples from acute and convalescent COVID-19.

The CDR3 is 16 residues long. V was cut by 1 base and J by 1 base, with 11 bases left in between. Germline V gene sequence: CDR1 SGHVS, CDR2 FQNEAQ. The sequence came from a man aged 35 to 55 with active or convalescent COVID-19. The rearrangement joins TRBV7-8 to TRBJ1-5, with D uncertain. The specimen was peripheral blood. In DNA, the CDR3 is TGTGCCAGCAGCTTAGTAGGCTCGAGGAGCAATCAGCCCCAGCATTTT. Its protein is CASSLVGSRSNQPQHF.